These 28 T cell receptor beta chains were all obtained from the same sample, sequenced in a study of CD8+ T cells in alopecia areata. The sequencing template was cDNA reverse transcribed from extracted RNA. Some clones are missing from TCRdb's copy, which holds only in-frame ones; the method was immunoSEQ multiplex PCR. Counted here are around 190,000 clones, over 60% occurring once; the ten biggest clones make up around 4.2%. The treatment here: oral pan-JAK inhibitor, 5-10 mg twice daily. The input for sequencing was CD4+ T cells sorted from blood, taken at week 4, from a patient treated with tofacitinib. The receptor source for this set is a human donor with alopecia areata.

The CDR3 protein is CNVEGYTF. In DNA, the CDR3 is TGCAATGTTGAGGGCTACACCTTC. The chain carries TRBV29-1 and TRBJ1-2; D unresolved. The CDR3 loop spans 8 amino acids. CDR1 and CDR2 (germline): SQVTM, ANQGSEA.

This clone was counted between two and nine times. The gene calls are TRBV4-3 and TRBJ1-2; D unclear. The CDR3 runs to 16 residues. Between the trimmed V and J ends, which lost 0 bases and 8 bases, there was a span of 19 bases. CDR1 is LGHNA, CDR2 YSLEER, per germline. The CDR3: CASSQEEGLSGRGYTF. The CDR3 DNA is TGCGCCAGCAGCCAAGAAGAGGGATTGAGTGGAAGAGGCTACACCTTC.

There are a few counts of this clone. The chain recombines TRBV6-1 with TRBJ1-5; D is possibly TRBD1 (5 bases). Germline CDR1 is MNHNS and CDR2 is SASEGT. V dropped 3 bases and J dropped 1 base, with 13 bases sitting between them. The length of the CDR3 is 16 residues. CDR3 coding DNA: TGTGCCAGCAGTGAGGGGACTGGAGGAAGCAATCAGCCCCAGCATTTT. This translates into CASSEGTGGSNQPQHF.

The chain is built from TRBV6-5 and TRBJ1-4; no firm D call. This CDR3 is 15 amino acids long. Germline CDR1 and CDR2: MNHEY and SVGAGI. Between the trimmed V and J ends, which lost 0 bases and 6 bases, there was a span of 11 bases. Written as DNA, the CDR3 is TGTGCCAGCAGTTACTCGTCTCGGGAGGATGAAAAACTGTTTTTT. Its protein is CASSYSSREDEKLFF.

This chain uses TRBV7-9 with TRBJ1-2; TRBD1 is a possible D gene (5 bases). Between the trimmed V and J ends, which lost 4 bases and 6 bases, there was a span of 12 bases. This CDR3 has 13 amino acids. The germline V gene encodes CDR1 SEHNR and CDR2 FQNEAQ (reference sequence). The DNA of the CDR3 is TGTGCCAGCAGCTCTGGGACTGATCATGGCTACACCTTC. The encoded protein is CASSSGTDHGYTF.

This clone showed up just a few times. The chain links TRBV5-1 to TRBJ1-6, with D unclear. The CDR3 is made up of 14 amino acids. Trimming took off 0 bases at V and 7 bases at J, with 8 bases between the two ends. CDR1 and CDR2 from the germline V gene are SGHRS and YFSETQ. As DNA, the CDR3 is TGCGCCAGCAGCTTGGTGGAGGCAAATTCACCCCTCCACTTT. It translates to CASSLVEANSPLHF. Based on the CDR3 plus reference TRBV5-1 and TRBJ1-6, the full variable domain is KAGVTQTPRYLIKTRGQQVTLSCSPISGHRSVSWYQQTPGQGLQFLFEYFSETQRNKGNFPGRFSGRQFSNSRSEMNVSTLELGDSALYLCASSLVEANSPLHFGNGTRLTVT.

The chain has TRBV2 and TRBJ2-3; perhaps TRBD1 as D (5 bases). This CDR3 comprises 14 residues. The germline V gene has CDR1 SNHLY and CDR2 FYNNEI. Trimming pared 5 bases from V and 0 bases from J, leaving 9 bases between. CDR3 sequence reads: CASSSQGSTDTQYF. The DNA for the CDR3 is TGTGCCAGCAGTTCGCAGGGAAGCACAGATACGCAGTATTTT.

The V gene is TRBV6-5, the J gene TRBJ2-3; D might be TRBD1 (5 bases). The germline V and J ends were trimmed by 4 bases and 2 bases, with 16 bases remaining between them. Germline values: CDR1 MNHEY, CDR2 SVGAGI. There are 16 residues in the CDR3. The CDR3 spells CASSFRRQTYTDTQYF. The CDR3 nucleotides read TGTGCCAGCAGTTTCCGCCGACAGACCTACACAGATACGCAGTATTTT.

CDR3: CASSYSRGDSPLHF. CDR3 nucleotides: TGTGCCAGCAGTTACTCGAGAGGGGATTCACCCCTCCACTTT. J is TRBJ1-6 and V is TRBV6-6, with D possibly TRBD1 on 5 matching bases. Germline values: CDR1 MNHNY, CDR2 SVGAGI (reference sequence). V lost 0 bases to trimming and J lost 8 bases, with 8 bases between them. The CDR3 is 14 amino acids.

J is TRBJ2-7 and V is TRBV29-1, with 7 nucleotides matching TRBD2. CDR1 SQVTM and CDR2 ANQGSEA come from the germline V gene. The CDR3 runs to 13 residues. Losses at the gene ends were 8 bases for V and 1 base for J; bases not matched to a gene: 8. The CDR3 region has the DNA TGCAGCATCAAACCGGGGGGATCCTACGAGCAGTACTTC. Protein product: CSIKPGGSYEQYF.

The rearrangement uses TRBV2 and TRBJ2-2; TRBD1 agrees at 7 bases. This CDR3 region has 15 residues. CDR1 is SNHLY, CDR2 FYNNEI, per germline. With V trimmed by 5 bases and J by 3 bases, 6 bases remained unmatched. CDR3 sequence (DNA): TGTGCCAGCAGTTCCGGGACAGTAGACACCGGGGAGCTGTTTTTT. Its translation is CASSSGTVDTGELFF.

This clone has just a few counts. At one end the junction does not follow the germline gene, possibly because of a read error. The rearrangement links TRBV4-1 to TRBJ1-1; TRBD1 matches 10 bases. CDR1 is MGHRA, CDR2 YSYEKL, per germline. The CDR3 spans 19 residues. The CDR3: CASSQDLRRTGGTNSEAFF. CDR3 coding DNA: TGCGCCAGCAGCCAAGATTTACGTCGGACAGGGGGTACGAACTCTGAAGCTTTCTTT.

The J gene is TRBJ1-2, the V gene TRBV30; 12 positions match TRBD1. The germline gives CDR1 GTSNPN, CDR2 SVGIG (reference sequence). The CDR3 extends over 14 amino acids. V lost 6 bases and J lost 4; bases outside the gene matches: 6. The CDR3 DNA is TGTGCCTGCGCCGGGACAGGGGGCAGCTATGGCTACACCTTC. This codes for CACAGTGGSYGYTF.

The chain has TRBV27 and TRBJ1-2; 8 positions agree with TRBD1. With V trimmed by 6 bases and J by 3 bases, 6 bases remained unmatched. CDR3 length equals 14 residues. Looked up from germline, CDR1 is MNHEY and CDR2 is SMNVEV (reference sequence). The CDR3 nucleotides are TGTGCCAGCAGGAAGGACAGGGCCGACTATGGCTACACCTTC. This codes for CASRKDRADYGYTF.

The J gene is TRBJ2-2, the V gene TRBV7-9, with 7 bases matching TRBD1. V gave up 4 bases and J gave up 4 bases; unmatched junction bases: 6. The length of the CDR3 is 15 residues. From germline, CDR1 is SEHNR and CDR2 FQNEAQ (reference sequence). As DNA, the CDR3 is TGTGCCAGCAGCTCAAGAAACAGGGGCACCGGGGAGCTGTTTTTT. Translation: CASSSRNRGTGELFF.

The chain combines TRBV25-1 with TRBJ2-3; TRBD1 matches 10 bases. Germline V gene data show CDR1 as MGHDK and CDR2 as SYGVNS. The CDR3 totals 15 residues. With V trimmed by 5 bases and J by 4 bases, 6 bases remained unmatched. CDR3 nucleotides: TGTGCCAGCAGTCCGTCGACAGGGGGCGCAGATACGCAGTATTTT. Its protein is CASSPSTGGADTQYF.

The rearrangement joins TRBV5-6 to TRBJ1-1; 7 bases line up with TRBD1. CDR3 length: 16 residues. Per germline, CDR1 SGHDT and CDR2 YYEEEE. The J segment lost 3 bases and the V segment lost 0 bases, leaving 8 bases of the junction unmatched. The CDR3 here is CASSLASGRGYTEAFF. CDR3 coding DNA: TGTGCCAGCAGCTTGGCCTCGGGCAGGGGGTACACTGAAGCTTTCTTT.

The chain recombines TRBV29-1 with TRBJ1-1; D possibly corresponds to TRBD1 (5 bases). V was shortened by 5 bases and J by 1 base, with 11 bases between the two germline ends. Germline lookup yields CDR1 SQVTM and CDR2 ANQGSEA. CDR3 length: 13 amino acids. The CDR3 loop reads CSVKVGGNTEAFF. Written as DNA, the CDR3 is TGCAGCGTTAAGGTGGGGGGGAACACTGAAGCTTTCTTT.

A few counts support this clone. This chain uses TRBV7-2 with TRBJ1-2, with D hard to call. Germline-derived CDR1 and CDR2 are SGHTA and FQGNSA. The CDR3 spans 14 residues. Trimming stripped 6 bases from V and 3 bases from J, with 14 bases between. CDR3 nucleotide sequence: TGTGCCAGCAGGAGATCGGGCACGGACTATGGCTACACCTTC. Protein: CASRRSGTDYGYTF.

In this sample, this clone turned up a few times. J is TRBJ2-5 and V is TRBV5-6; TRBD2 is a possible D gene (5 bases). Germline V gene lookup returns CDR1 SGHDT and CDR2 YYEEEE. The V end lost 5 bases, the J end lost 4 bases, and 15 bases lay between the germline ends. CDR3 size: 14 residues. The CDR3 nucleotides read TGTGCCAGCAGGCCTTCGGGTGAGGGAGAGACCCAGTACTTC. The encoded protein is CASRPSGEGETQYF.

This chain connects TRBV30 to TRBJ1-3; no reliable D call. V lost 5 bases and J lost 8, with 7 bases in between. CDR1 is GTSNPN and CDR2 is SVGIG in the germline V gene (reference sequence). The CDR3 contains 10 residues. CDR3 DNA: TGTGCCTGGTCTTGGGACACCATATATTTT. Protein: CAWSWDTIYF. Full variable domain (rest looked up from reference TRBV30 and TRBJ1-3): SQTIHQWPATLVQPVGSPLSLECTVEGTSNPNLYWYRQAAGRGLQLLFYSVGIGQISSEVPQNLSASRPQDRQFILSSKKLLLSDSGFYLCAWSWDTIYFGEGSWLTVV.

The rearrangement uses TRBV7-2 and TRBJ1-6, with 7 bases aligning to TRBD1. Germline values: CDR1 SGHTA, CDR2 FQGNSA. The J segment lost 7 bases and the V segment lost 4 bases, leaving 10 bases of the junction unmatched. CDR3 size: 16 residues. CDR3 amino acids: CASSSSSTGSNSPLHF. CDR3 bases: TGTGCCAGCAGCTCTAGCTCGACAGGGTCCAATTCACCCCTCCACTTT. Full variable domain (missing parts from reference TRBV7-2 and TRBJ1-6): GAGVSQSPSNKVTEKGKDVELRCDPISGHTALYWYRQSLGQGLEFLIYFQGNSAPDKSGLPSDRFSAERTGGSVSTLTIQRTQQEDSAVYLCASSSSSTGSNSPLHFGNGTRLTVT.

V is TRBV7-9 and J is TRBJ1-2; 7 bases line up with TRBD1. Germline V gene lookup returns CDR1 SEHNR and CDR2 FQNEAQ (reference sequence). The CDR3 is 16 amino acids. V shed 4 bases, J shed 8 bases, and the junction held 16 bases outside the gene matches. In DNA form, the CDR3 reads TGTGCCAGCAGCTCCCATTCCTCCGACAGGGTTCGAGGCTACACCTTC. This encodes CASSSHSSDRVRGYTF.

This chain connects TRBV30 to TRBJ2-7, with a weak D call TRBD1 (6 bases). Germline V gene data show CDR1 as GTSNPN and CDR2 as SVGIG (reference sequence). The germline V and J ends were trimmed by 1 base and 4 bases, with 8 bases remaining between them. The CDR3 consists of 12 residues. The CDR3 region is CAWSGTVYEQYF. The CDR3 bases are TGTGCCTGGAGTGGGACAGTATACGAGCAGTACTTC.

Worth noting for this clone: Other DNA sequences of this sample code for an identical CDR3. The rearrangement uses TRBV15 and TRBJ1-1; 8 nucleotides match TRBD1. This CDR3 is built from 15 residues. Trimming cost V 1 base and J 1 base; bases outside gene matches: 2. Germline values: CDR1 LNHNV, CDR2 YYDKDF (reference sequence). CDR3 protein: CATSRAGQGNTEAFF. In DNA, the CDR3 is TGTGCCACCAGCAGAGCTGGACAGGGGAACACTGAAGCTTTCTTT.

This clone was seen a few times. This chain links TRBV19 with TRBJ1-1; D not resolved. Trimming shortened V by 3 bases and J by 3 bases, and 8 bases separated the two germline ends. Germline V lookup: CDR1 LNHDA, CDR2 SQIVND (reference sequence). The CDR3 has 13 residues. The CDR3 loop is CASSMLGYTEAFF. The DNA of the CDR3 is TGTGCCAGTAGTATGTTGGGGTACACTGAAGCTTTCTTT.

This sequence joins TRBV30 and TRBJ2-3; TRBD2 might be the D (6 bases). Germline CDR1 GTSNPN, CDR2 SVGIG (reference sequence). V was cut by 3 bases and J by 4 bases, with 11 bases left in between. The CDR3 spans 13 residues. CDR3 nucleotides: TGTGCCTGGAGCGCGGGGTGGGCAGATACGCAGTATTTT. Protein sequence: CAWSAGWADTQYF.

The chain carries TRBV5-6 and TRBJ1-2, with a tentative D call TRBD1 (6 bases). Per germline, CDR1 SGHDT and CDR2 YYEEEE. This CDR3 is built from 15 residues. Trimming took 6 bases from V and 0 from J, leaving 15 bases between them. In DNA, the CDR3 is TGTGCCAGCAAAATTGATGGACAGACTAACTATGGCTACACCTTC. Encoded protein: CASKIDGQTNYGYTF.